These 26 T cell receptor beta chains came from one sample sequenced in a study of T cell changes during pregnancy in multiple sclerosis. Sequenced by immunoSEQ multiplex PCR; TCRdb stores in-frame clones only, minus some. This sample has roughly 53,000 clones, with roughly nine tenths found just once. The starting material was CD4+ T cells from peripheral blood mononuclear cells, obtained in the second trimester of pregnancy. All receptors derive from a female donor in good health, enrolled as a control in a pregnancy study.

The chain couples TRBV19 to TRBJ1-5; 8 nucleotides agree with TRBD1. Losses at the gene ends were 5 bases for V and 0 bases for J; bases not matched to a gene: 9. There are 17 residues in the CDR3. Per germline, CDR1 LNHDA and CDR2 SQIVND (reference sequence). The CDR3 DNA reads as TGTGCCAGTAGTGCCGGGACAGGAATCTATAGCAATCAGCCCCAGCATTTT. This codes for CASSAGTGIYSNQPQHF.

The CDR3 protein is CASSPRGGRDLETQYF. In DNA, the CDR3 is TGTGCCAGCAGTCCGCGGGGGGGCCGAGACTTGGAGACCCAGTACTTC. The chain employs TRBV6-6 and TRBJ2-5; 9 positions match TRBD2. J lost 5 bases, V lost 5 bases, and 12 bases had no gene match. This CDR3 comprises 16 residues. In germline, CDR1 is MNHNY, CDR2 SVGAGI (reference sequence).

V gene TRBV18 combines with J gene TRBJ2-2, with D possibly being TRBD2 (6 bases). The germline gives CDR1 KGHSH, CDR2 LQKENI. The length of the CDR3 is 16 residues. With 4 bases removed from V and 0 bases from J, the gap between germline ends came to 12 bases. The CDR3 loop is CASSRVGLSNTGELFF. CDR3 DNA sequence: TGTGCCAGCTCACGCGTAGGACTATCGAACACCGGGGAGCTGTTTTTT.

The CDR3 protein is CASSKGVEAFF. CDR3 in DNA: TGTGCCAGCAGCAAGGGAGTTGAAGCTTTCTTT. This rearrangement joins TRBV21-1 to TRBJ1-1. TRBV21-1 is marked as a pseudogene. CDR3 length equals 11 residues.

This clone was seen once. This sequence joins TRBV2 and TRBJ2-3, with D possibly being TRBD1 (5 bases). This CDR3 has 12 residues. Between the trimmed V and J ends, which lost 1 base and 10 bases, there was a span of 9 bases. Germline values: CDR1 SNHLY, CDR2 FYNNEI. CDR3 residues: CASSEEARAQYF. The DNA for the CDR3 is TGTGCCAGCAGTGAAGAGGCCAGGGCGCAGTATTTT.

This chain connects TRBV21-1 to TRBJ2-3; TRBD1, the D gene given by the table, was not confirmed from the DNA. TRBV21-1 is a listed pseudogene. This CDR3 is 16 amino acids long. CDR3 nucleotide sequence: TGTGCCAGCAGCAAACTTCGACAGAACAGCACAGATACGCAGTATTTT. This translates into CASSKLRQNSTDTQYF.

The J gene is TRBJ1-2, the V gene TRBV7-2; TRBD1 aligns across 7 bases. This CDR3 has 13 amino acids. With V trimmed by 2 bases and J by 8 bases, 5 bases remained unmatched. Germline CDR1 and CDR2: SGHTA and FQGNSA. The CDR3 bases are TGTGCCAGCAGCTTACAGGGGGGAGGCGGCTACACCTTC. Translated, it gives CASSLQGGGGYTF.

This chain's CDR3 is CASSYGTVHNSPLHF. The CDR3 nucleotides read TGTGCCAGCAGTTACGGGACAGTACATAATTCACCCCTCCACTTT. The rearrangement joins TRBV6-5 to TRBJ1-6; 7 bases map to TRBD1. The CDR3 consists of 15 residues. V shed 2 bases, J shed 5 bases, and the junction held 3 bases outside the gene matches. CDR1 is MNHEY and CDR2 is SVGAGI in the germline V gene.

The genes are TRBV4-3 and TRBJ2-7, with D maybe TRBD2 (6 bases). Germline CDR1 and CDR2: LGHNA and YSLEER. This CDR3 has 16 residues. Trimming pared 0 bases from V and 2 bases from J, leaving 14 bases between. CDR3 region: CASSQDLGGGAYEQYF. The CDR3 DNA follows: TGCGCCAGCAGCCAAGATTTAGGCGGCGGGGCCTACGAGCAGTACTTC.

The chain recombines TRBV11-3 with TRBJ2-1; a weak D match, TRBD1 (6 bases). The CDR3 runs 14 residues. V gave up 2 bases and J gave up 10 bases, with 15 bases separating them. Germline CDR1 and CDR2: SGHNT and YENEEA. The CDR3 is CASSLSMGQKEQFF. The CDR3 DNA sequence: TGTGCCAGCAGCTTATCGATGGGACAAAAAGAGCAGTTCTTC.

The chain links TRBV27 to TRBJ1-2; tentative D call: TRBD1 (6 bases). This CDR3 region has 15 residues. V was trimmed by 1 base and J by 4 bases, leaving 13 bases between them. Germline assignment: CDR1 MNHEY and CDR2 SMNVEV (reference sequence). The CDR3 DNA sequence: TGTGCCAGCAGTTTATATGGGGGCTCTGGCTATGGCTACACCTTC. This codes for CASSLYGGSGYGYTF.

The V and J genes are TRBV18 and TRBJ1-2; D may be TRBD1 (5 bases). The CDR3 extends over 15 amino acids. Germline V gene sequence: CDR1 KGHSH, CDR2 LQKENI. The V gene lost 3 bases and the J gene lost 5 bases, with 16 bases spanning the gap. The CDR3 is CASSPQGRDGYGYTF. The CDR3 DNA is TGTGCCAGCTCACCCCAGGGAAGGGATGGGTATGGCTACACCTTC.

The V gene is TRBV5-4, the J gene TRBJ2-3; 7 bases match TRBD1. Germline CDR1 SGHNT, CDR2 YYREEE (reference sequence). The CDR3 runs 14 residues. The ends lost 2 bases at V and 2 bases at J; junction bases unmatched: 2. The CDR3 spells CASSFGQVTDTQYF. The DNA of the CDR3 is TGTGCCAGCAGCTTCGGACAGGTCACAGATACGCAGTATTTT.

This chain uses TRBV4-2 with TRBJ1-1; D is perhaps TRBD1 (5 bases). The CDR3 is 15 residues long. The V end lost 0 bases, the J end lost 5 bases, and 13 bases lay between the germline ends. The germline CDR1 and CDR2 sequences are LGHNA and YNFKEQ. Written as DNA, the CDR3 is TGTGCCAGCAGCCAAGATCAGGGTGAAGGAACTGAAGCTTTCTTT. It translates to CASSQDQGEGTEAFF.

The genes are TRBV7-3 and TRBJ2-5; 15 bases map to TRBD2. CDR1 is SGHTA and CDR2 is FQGTGA in the germline V gene. The CDR3 length is 18 residues. V lost 4 bases to trimming and J lost 5 bases; unmatched junction nucleotides: 11. CDR3 region: CASSSNSGTSGGLETQYF. The CDR3 nucleotides are TGTGCCAGCAGCTCTAATTCCGGGACTAGCGGGGGGTTGGAGACCCAGTACTTC.

V gene TRBV6-4 combines with J gene TRBJ1-2; TRBD1 aligns across 8 bases. V shed 7 bases and J 12 bases; nucleotides not matched to a gene: 19. Looked up from germline, CDR1 is MRHNA and CDR2 is SNTAGT. The CDR3 extends over 15 amino acids. The CDR3, as DNA: TGTGCCAGCATAAGATTGGAACAGGGGGTGGAACTGGACACCTTC. Translation gives CASIRLEQGVELDTF.

The CDR3 region has the DNA TGTGCCAGCTCCCTTGACAGGGCCGGTGGGAATGAGCAGTTCTTC. The encoded protein is CASSLDRAGGNEQFF. The J gene is TRBJ2-1, the V gene TRBV9; 7 positions match TRBD1. V lost 7 bases and J lost 7; bases outside the gene matches: 14. There are 15 residues in the CDR3. The germline V gene has CDR1 SGDLS and CDR2 YYNGEE. Based on the CDR3 plus reference TRBV9 and TRBJ2-1, the full variable domain is DSGVTQTPKHLITATGQRVTLRCSPRSGDLSVYWYQQSLDQGLQFLIQYYNGEERAKGNILERFSAQQFPDLHSELNLSSLELGDSALYFCASSLDRAGGNEQFFGPGTRLTVL.

This clone was detected once. This rearrangement joins TRBV5-8 to TRBJ1-1; no clear D gene. Germline-derived CDR1 and CDR2 are SGHTS and YDEGEE. Trimming took off 0 bases at V and 1 base at J, with 16 bases between the two ends. The CDR3 spans 17 residues. The CDR3 is CASSLVVFVVRNTEAFF. CDR3 DNA: TGTGCCAGCAGCTTGGTCGTTTTTGTTGTGAGGAACACTGAAGCTTTCTTT.

This rearrangement joins TRBV6-6 to TRBJ1-5, with a weak D call TRBD1 (5 bases). The V gene lost 5 bases and the J gene lost 0 bases, with 5 bases spanning the gap. The CDR3 spans 13 residues. The germline V gene has CDR1 MNHNY and CDR2 SVGAGI (reference sequence). The CDR3 DNA sequence: TGTGCCAGCAGTCAGGGTAGCAATCAGCCCCAGCATTTT. It is translated as CASSQGSNQPQHF.

The chain uses TRBV6-4 and TRBJ1-2, with TRBD1 matching 8 bases. Germline CDR1 MRHNA, CDR2 SNTAGT. This CDR3 spans 13 amino acids. Trimming removed 3 bases from V and 8 bases from J; junction bases left unmatched: 5. CDR3 nucleotide sequence: TGTGCCAGCAGTGAGTCAGGGGGCGGCGGCTACACCTTC. Protein product: CASSESGGGGYTF.

This chain joins TRBV7-3 and TRBJ1-1; D is unclear. Trimming took 2 bases from V and 9 from J, leaving 10 bases between them. The CDR3 consists of 12 residues. Germline CDR1 SGHTA, CDR2 FQGTGA. The CDR3 is CASSLGPGKAFF. DNA of the CDR3: TGTGCCAGCAGCTTAGGGCCAGGAAAAGCTTTCTTT.

The J gene is TRBJ2-1, the V gene TRBV23-1; D is possibly TRBD2 (6 bases). TRBV23-1 is annotated as an ORF whose role is uncertain. V dropped 0 bases and J dropped 12 bases, with 33 bases sitting between them. The CDR3 has 20 residues. CDR3 DNA sequence: TGCGCCAGCAGTCAATCCCGCCAGGGAGGCCCTGGACTTGGCGGACGGGGGCAGTTCTTC. Encoded protein: CASSQSRQGGPGLGGRGQFF.

The chain combines TRBV4-1 with TRBJ2-5; D is possibly TRBD2 (5 bases). Germline V gives CDR1 MGHRA, CDR2 YSYEKL. The V and J ends lost 2 bases and 2 bases respectively, with 12 bases between them. The length of the CDR3 is 15 residues. CDR3 sequence: CASSQITGKQETQYF. In DNA, the CDR3 is TGCGCCAGCAGCCAAATTACCGGGAAGCAAGAGACCCAGTACTTC.

The CDR3 spells CSAQGGKGYTF. The CDR3 coding sequence is TGCAGTGCTCAGGGAGGGAAGGGCTACACCTTC. The rearrangement joins TRBV20-1 to TRBJ1-2; TRBD1 is a possible D gene (5 bases). V was shortened by 5 bases and J by 8 bases, with 12 bases between the two germline ends. The germline V gene encodes CDR1 DFQATT and CDR2 SNEGSKA (reference sequence). This CDR3 region has 11 residues.

The chain couples TRBV4-2 to TRBJ1-1; TRBD1 matches 8 bases. The V segment lost 1 base and the J segment 0 bases; nucleotides outside the gene matches: 1. The CDR3 runs 15 residues. Germline CDR1 LGHNA, CDR2 YNFKEQ. The CDR3: CASSQGTGMNTEAFF. The CDR3 nucleotides are TGTGCCAGCAGCCAAGGGACAGGGATGAACACTGAAGCTTTCTTT.

This clone was detected once. The V gene is TRBV27, the J gene TRBJ2-1, with 11 bases aligning to TRBD2. Germline V CDR1 and CDR2: MNHEY, SMNVEV (reference sequence). V trimming: 3 bases; J trimming: 6 bases; junction bases outside the gene matches: 10. The CDR3 runs to 17 residues. The CDR3 loop reads CASSFGSGGAGRNEQFF. The CDR3, as DNA: TGTGCCAGCAGTTTTGGTAGCGGGGGGGCGGGTCGCAATGAGCAGTTCTTC.